The 14 T cell receptor beta chains below all came from one sample that was sequenced in a study of blood T cell repertoires in COVID-19 (dated by TCRdb to the early 2020s). The library was obtained by the immunoSEQ multiplex PCR assay. In TCRdb, the immuneACCESS table is reduced to in-frame sequences with V and J assigned. These tables do not hold every clone; where another copy was compared, an unresolved V gene accounts for under half, and the others remain unexplained. A total of tens of thousands of clones appear in this sample, around 80% of them only once. Of the sample, more than 9% falls within the top ten clones. Sequencing was done on a sample of peripheral blood. The receptors originated from a human donor in a cohort sampled during active COVID-19.

V and J are TRBV19 and TRBJ1-1; a possible D gene is TRBD1 (5 bases). The CDR3 spans 18 residues. Looked up from germline, CDR1 is LNHDA and CDR2 is SQIVND (reference sequence). V lost 5 bases and J 0 bases, leaving 22 bases between the germline ends. CDR3 sequence (DNA): TGTGCCAGTAGTTCGCGCGCTCAGGGTGGGTGGCTGAACACTGAAGCTTTCTTT. Its protein is CASSSRAQGGWLNTEAFF.

The genes are TRBV13 and TRBJ1-1; a weak D match, TRBD1 (5 bases). This CDR3 contains 14 residues. V lost 4 bases and J lost 10, with 19 bases in between. From germline, CDR1 is PRHDT and CDR2 FYEKMQ (reference sequence). The CDR3 sequence: CASSSPGDGPGAFF. In nucleotides, the CDR3 is TGTGCCAGCAGCTCTCCGGGGGACGGGCCAGGAGCTTTCTTT.

This clone was seen a handful of times. The chain has TRBV14 and TRBJ2-7, with a possible D match to TRBD2 (6 bases). V gave up 4 bases and J gave up 0 bases, with 16 bases separating them. The CDR3 loop spans 16 amino acids. Germline V gives CDR1 SGHDN, CDR2 FVKESK. The CDR3 nucleotides read TGTGCCAGCAGCCCCCAGTTAGCGGTGGCCTCCTACGAGCAGTACTTC. It specifies CASSPQLAVASYEQYF.

This chain links TRBV4-3 with TRBJ1-1, with D hard to call. The length of the CDR3 is 13 residues. Trimming removed 4 bases from V and 3 bases from J, with 9 bases in between. Germline V CDR1 and CDR2: LGHNA, YSLEER. The CDR3 protein is CASSPRRDTEAFF. The CDR3 DNA follows: TGCGCCAGCAGCCCGAGACGGGACACTGAAGCTTTCTTT.

This clone appeared a few times. The chain uses TRBV29-1 and TRBJ2-7; perhaps TRBD1 as D (5 bases). Trimming left V 2 bases short and J 2 bases short, with 19 bases between. This CDR3 has 16 amino acids. Germline lookup yields CDR1 SQVTM and CDR2 ANQGSEA. CDR3 amino acids: CSVETGKGSGPYEQYF. The CDR3 DNA sequence: TGCAGCGTTGAAACAGGTAAAGGGTCTGGGCCCTACGAGCAGTACTTC.

Only one count was recorded for this clone. At one end, the junction sequence differs from germline, possibly due to a read error. The V gene is TRBV25-1, the J gene TRBJ1-1; TRBD1 matches 10 bases. The CDR3 length is 14 residues. Looked up from germline, CDR1 is MGHDK and CDR2 is SYGVNS. CDR3 DNA: TGTGCCAGCAGTGAGAGGGGGGGGACAGGGGCAATAAGATTT. As protein: CASSERGGTGAIRF.

The sample holds one count of this clone. The rearrangement links TRBV29-1 to TRBJ2-7; the D gene is possibly TRBD2 (6 bases). Trimming shortened V by 0 bases and J by 4 bases, and 16 bases separated the two germline ends. There are 15 residues in the CDR3. Germline CDR1 is SQVTM and CDR2 is ANQGSEA. CDR3 region: CSVEDRRGSGYEQYF. The CDR3 DNA is TGCAGCGTTGAAGATCGGCGGGGCAGTGGTTACGAGCAGTACTTC.

The chain is built from TRBV20-1 and TRBJ1-1; D unresolved. The CDR3 extends over 11 amino acids. V was shortened by 3 bases and J by 11 bases, with 13 bases between the two germline ends. Germline values: CDR1 DFQATT, CDR2 SNEGSKA (reference sequence). The CDR3 sequence is CSASNATQAFF. The CDR3 DNA is TGCAGTGCTAGCAACGCGACTCAGGCTTTCTTT.

This clone was detected only a few times. The chain employs TRBV28 and TRBJ2-1; 10 bases are a match to TRBD2. Germline values: CDR1 MDHEN, CDR2 SYDVKM. The CDR3 covers 15 residues. Unmatched junction bases numbered 6, after V lost 4 bases and J lost 6 bases. The CDR3 reads CASSSAGGKINEQFF. The CDR3 region has the DNA TGTGCCAGCAGTTCAGCGGGAGGGAAGATCAATGAGCAGTTCTTC.

The genes are TRBV7-9 and TRBJ1-5; no firm D call. Deletions cut 5 bases from V and 5 bases from J, with 10 bases between. The CDR3 spans 13 residues. The germline V gene encodes CDR1 SEHNR and CDR2 FQNEAQ (reference sequence). CDR3 residues: CASSVQSDQPQHF. In nucleotides, the CDR3 is TGTGCCAGCAGCGTCCAAAGCGATCAGCCCCAGCATTTT.

V and J are TRBV7-9 and TRBJ1-3, with TRBD1 as a possible D gene (6 bases). Germline-derived CDR1 and CDR2 are SEHNR and FQNEAQ (reference sequence). V dropped 8 bases and J dropped 3 bases, with 20 bases sitting between them. The CDR3 has 16 amino acids. The CDR3 spells CASPGAGGRFGNTIYF. The CDR3, as DNA: TGTGCCAGCCCAGGAGCCGGGGGGCGGTTTGGAAACACCATATATTTT.

This clone was found a few times. The chain employs TRBV27 and TRBJ1-5, with 9 bases that match TRBD1. Germline assignment: CDR1 MNHEY and CDR2 SMNVEV (reference sequence). The CDR3 is 15 amino acids. With 6 bases clipped from V and 6 bases from J, the junction kept 9 bases outside the gene matches. The CDR3 loop is CASRSWTGDSQPQHF. Here the CDR3 DNA reads TGTGCCAGCAGATCATGGACAGGGGATTCTCAGCCCCAGCATTTT.

The V call is TRBV4-1, the J call TRBJ1-6, with 10 nucleotides matching TRBD1. CDR1 is MGHRA and CDR2 is YSYEKL in the germline V gene. V dropped 1 base and J dropped 9; count of bases not matched to a gene: 9. This CDR3 spans 17 amino acids. CDR3 DNA: TGCGCCAGCAGCCAAGGGCGACCGGGACAGGGGAGTTCACCCCTCCACTTT. Its protein is CASSQGRPGQGSSPLHF.

The J gene is TRBJ1-1, the V gene TRBV19, with TRBD1 matching 7 bases. V lost 6 bases to trimming and J lost 0 bases; unmatched junction nucleotides: 4. The CDR3 extends over 14 amino acids. In germline, CDR1 is LNHDA, CDR2 SQIVND (reference sequence). CDR3 DNA: TGTGCCAGTAGCTTGGGACAGCTGAACACTGAAGCTTTCTTT. Translation gives CASSLGQLNTEAFF. The complete variable domain, with remaining parts taken from reference TRBV19 and TRBJ1-1, reads DGGITQSPKYLFRKEGQNVTLSCEQNLNHDAMYWYRQDPGQGLRLIYYSQIVNDFQKGDIAEGYSVSREKKESFPLTVTSAQKNPTAFYLCASSLGQLNTEAFFGQGTRLTVV.